Each of the 15 T cell receptor beta chains below was sequenced from the same sample in a study of human T cells and chemical hapten exposure. Stated time point: patch test 2, 6 weeks after DPC sensitization. Documented treatment: therapeutic diphenylcyclopropenone sensitization with weekly scalp DPC. One entry per CDR3 protein, called by TCRdb with MiXCR from the RACE reads. The profile shows about 85,000 distinct CDR3 sequences, roughly 11% of them singletons. The source was whole blood, collected in connection with sensitization to the hapten diphenylcyclopropenone (DPC). The receptors originated from a man aged 18 to 29 with alopecia areata. Some clones in this sample may be carry-over from other donors' samples.

V usage is TRBV10-2 and J usage is TRBJ2-3; D possibly uses TRBD1 or TRBD2 (5 bases each). V was pared by 6 bases and J by 0 bases, with 13 bases between. The length of the CDR3 is 15 residues. The germline V gene encodes CDR1 WSHSY and CDR2 SAAADI. The CDR3 DNA sequence: TGCGCCAGCAGGGAGAGGGGAACTAGCACAGATACGCAGTATTTT. This gives the protein CASRERGTSTDTQYF.

V is TRBV2 and J is TRBJ1-6, with TRBD1 as a possible D gene (5 bases). The V gene's germline CDR1 is SNHLY and CDR2 FYNNEI. V lost 5 bases to trimming and J lost 6 bases, with 14 bases between them. CDR3 length equals 15 residues. CDR3 coding DNA: TGTGCCAGCAGTCAGGAAGGCAGGGTTAATTCACCCCTCCACTTT. It specifies CASSQEGRVNSPLHF.

There are many counts of this clonotype. This chain links TRBV12-3 or TRBV12-4 with TRBJ2-3, with TRBD2 as a possible D gene (5 bases). The length of the CDR3 is 16 residues. V was clipped by 4 bases and J by 0 bases, with 14 bases between them. CDR3: CASSWKWGASTDTQYF. The CDR3 nucleotides read TGTGCCAGCAGTTGGAAATGGGGAGCAAGCACAGATACGCAGTATTTT.

The genes are TRBV11-2 and TRBJ1-4; TRBD1 might be the D (6 bases). V was clipped by 6 bases and J by 0 bases, with 8 bases between them. The CDR3 extends over 14 amino acids. The germline CDR1 and CDR2 sequences are SGHAT and FQNNGV. The CDR3 DNA reads TGTGCCAGCAGGAGGACAGCAACTAATGAAAAACTGTTTTTT. It codes for CASRRTATNEKLFF.

This clonotype was counted a few times. The rearrangement uses TRBV20-1 and TRBJ2-1; possibly TRBD1 or TRBD2 for D (5 bases each). CDR1 is DFQATT and CDR2 is SNEGSKA in the germline V gene (reference sequence). V lost 0 bases, J lost 7 bases, and 13 bases lay in between. CDR3 length: 14 amino acids. The CDR3 bases are TGCAGTGCTAGAGAACCGGGACGGTTGAATGAGCAGTTCTTC. This gives the protein CSAREPGRLNEQFF.

This clonotype was counted ten times or more. This chain joins TRBV6-5 and TRBJ2-6, with a weak D call TRBD1 (5 bases). Trimming cost V 6 bases and J 1 base, with 19 bases left between them. Germline V lookup: CDR1 MNHEY, CDR2 SVGAGI. This CDR3 is 18 amino acids long. CDR3 sequence: CASSFTDTGWSGANVLTF. As DNA, the CDR3 is TGTGCCAGCAGCTTTACGGACACTGGATGGTCTGGGGCCAACGTCCTGACTTTC.

This clonotype was detected many times. The gene calls are TRBV7-9 and TRBJ2-3; D gene unclear. The CDR3 has 16 residues. Germline V CDR1 and CDR2: SEHNR, FQNEAQ (reference sequence). Deletions cut 4 bases from V and 5 bases from J, with 19 bases between. CDR3 coding DNA: TGTGCCAGCAGCTCGATGTGGGCTTTGAGGCAAGATACGCAGTATTTT. It encodes CASSSMWALRQDTQYF.

The gene calls are TRBV28 and TRBJ2-4; weak D call: TRBD1 (6 bases). This CDR3 spans 16 amino acids. Germline V lookup: CDR1 MDHEN, CDR2 SYDVKM. V was pared by 3 bases and J by 7 bases, with 19 bases between. CDR3 protein: CASSLAHYRAGNIQYF. DNA of the CDR3: TGTGCCAGCAGTTTGGCCCATTACAGGGCAGGGAACATTCAGTACTTC.

A few counts support this clonotype. This chain links TRBV12-3 or TRBV12-4 with TRBJ2-5; 10 bases fit TRBD2. Unmatched junction bases numbered 8, after V lost 6 bases and J lost 1 base. This CDR3 is built from 16 residues. CDR3 sequence: CASSPSGGASQETQYF. CDR3 bases: TGTGCCAGCAGCCCCAGCGGGGGGGCCTCCCAAGAGACCCAGTACTTC.

This clonotype was picked up many times. Mismatch with germline at one junction end may stem from a read error. The V and J genes are TRBV6-1 and TRBJ1-5, with D unresolved. The germline gives CDR1 MNHNS, CDR2 SASEGT. CDR3 size: 13 residues. The CDR3 DNA is TGTGCCAGCAAGGCGGCAGATCTTCAGCTCCAGCATTTT. It encodes CASKAADLQLQHF.

This chain uses TRBV27 with TRBJ2-7; D may correspond to TRBD1 or TRBD2 (5 bases each). The germline gives CDR1 MNHEY, CDR2 SMNVEV (reference sequence). The CDR3 runs to 12 residues. The ends were cut back, 5 bases at V and 7 bases at J, with 12 bases in the middle. The CDR3 DNA sequence: TGTGCCAGCAGTACATCAGGGAGAGAGCAGTACGTC. This translates into CASSTSGREQYV.

The rearrangement joins TRBV9 to TRBJ2-1; 10 bases are shared with TRBD1. CDR1 is SGDLS, CDR2 YYNGEE, per germline. After removal of 3 bases from V and 1 base from J, the junction contained 1 base not matched to a gene. The CDR3 sequence is 15 residues long. CDR3 coding DNA: TGTGCCAGCAGCGCGGGACAGGGGTCCTACAATGAGCAGTTCTTC. This encodes CASSAGQGSYNEQFF.

J is TRBJ2-7 and V is TRBV29-1, with D possibly called TRBD1 or TRBD2 (6 bases each). The germline V gene has CDR1 SQVTM and CDR2 ANQGSEA. The CDR3 extends over 14 amino acids. The ends were cut back, 4 bases at V and 0 bases at J, with 13 bases in the middle. CDR3 amino acids: CSVVGGLISYEQYF. For the CDR3, the DNA is TGCAGCGTTGTAGGGGGACTCATCTCCTACGAGCAGTACTTC.

This chain connects TRBV12-3 or TRBV12-4 to TRBJ2-1; D call uncertain. The CDR3 sequence is 13 residues long. Trimming took 4 bases from V and 8 from J, leaving 12 bases between them. In DNA form, the CDR3 reads TGTGCCAGCAGTTCGACCGAAAACTATGAGCAGTTCTTC. Its translation: CASSSTENYEQFF.

This clonotype occurred many times. The CDR3 reads CASSPGEQETQYF. The CDR3 DNA reads TGTGCCAGCAGCCCAGGTGAACAAGAGACCCAGTACTTC. The genes are TRBV11-2 and TRBJ2-5; D ambiguous. Trimming removed 5 bases from V and 2 bases from J, with 9 bases in between. Germline loops: CDR1 SGHAT, CDR2 FQNNGV. The CDR3 is 13 amino acids. The complete variable domain, with remaining parts taken from reference TRBV11-2 and TRBJ2-5, reads EAGVAQSPRYKIIEKRQSVAFWCNPISGHATLYWYQQILGQGPKLLIQFQNNGVVDDSQLPKDRFSAERLKGVDSTLKIQPAKLEDSAVYLCASSPGEQETQYFGPGTRLLVL.